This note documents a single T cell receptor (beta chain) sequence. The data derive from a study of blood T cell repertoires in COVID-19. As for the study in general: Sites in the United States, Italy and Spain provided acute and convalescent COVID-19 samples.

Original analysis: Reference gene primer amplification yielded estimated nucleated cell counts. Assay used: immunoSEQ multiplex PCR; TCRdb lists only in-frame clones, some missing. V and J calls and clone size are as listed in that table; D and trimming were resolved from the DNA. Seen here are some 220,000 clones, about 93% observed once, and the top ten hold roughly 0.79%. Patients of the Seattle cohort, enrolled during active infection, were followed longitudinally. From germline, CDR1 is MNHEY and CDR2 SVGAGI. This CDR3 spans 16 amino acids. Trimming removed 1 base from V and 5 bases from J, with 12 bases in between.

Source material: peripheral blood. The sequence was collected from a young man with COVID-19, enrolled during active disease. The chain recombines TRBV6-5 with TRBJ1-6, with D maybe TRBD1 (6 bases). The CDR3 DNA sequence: TGTGCCAGCAGTTACTTAACGGGACAAAATAATTCACCCCTCCACTTT. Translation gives CASSYLTGQNNSPLHF.